This TCR beta chain was sequenced in a study of T-cell memory formation after mild COVID-19. Study-wide context: Largely donor-specific TCR clusters were found. Study-wide results and caveats: Of the contracting clones, CD4+ ones lay mainly in CM and EM, and CD8+ ones in EMRA. Nothing confirmed that second-wave clones peaking on day 37 were specific for SARS-CoV-2.

The CDR3 extends over 14 amino acids. V gave up 5 bases and J gave up 2 bases, with 11 bases separating them. Germline CDR1 SEHNR, CDR2 FQNEAQ (reference sequence). Barcoded TCR alpha and TCR beta cDNA libraries with UMIs came from 5'RACE using constant-segment primers. TCRdb passed the 5' RACE reads through MiXCR, listing each CDR3 protein once. This sample has around 25,000 distinct CDR3 sequences, with roughly 7.4% found just once. This clonotype has at least ten counts. Its specificity is not known. The TCR sequence derives from an adult woman who had mild COVID-19 (a few samples of this study predate the infection). Cell type and time point are not known. The specimen was PBMCs or a T cell subset sorted from them (not recorded which). V and J are TRBV7-9 and TRBJ2-3; D unclear. This CDR3 is CASSRQGNTDTQYF. The CDR3, as DNA: TGTGCCAGCAGCCGACAAGGAAACACAGATACGCAGTATTTT.